The 18 T cell receptor beta chains below all came from one sample that was sequenced in a study of T cell responses to AZD1222 COVID-19 vaccine. Sequencing used immunoSEQ multiplex PCR; TCRdb keeps in-frame clones, though not all of them. Altogether 120,000 to 150,000 clones are present, around 90% being singletons, with the ten largest covering about 3.2%. The material was peripheral blood, obtained on day 0 of AZD1222 vaccination. The receptors were gathered from an adult in good health.

This chain links TRBV6-4 with TRBJ1-1; TRBD1 is a possible D gene (6 bases). Trimming took 6 bases from V and 4 from J, leaving 18 bases between them. This CDR3 comprises 15 residues. The germline V gene encodes CDR1 MRHNA and CDR2 SNTAGT. The CDR3 protein is CASSRGPRGATEAFF. The CDR3 coding sequence is TGTGCCAGCAGCAGGGGCCCGCGGGGGGCCACTGAAGCTTTCTTT.

The chain carries TRBV3-1 (or the pseudogene TRBV3-2) and TRBJ2-1; tentatively, D is TRBD2 (6 bases). The CDR3 runs 13 residues. V was pared by 4 bases and J by 15 bases, with 19 bases between. Germline V gene lookup returns CDR1 LGHDT and CDR2 YNNKEL (reference sequence). The CDR3 DNA sequence: TGTGCCAGCAGCCTTGAGCGGAGGGCCATGGTGTTCTTC. Amino acid sequence: CASSLERRAMVFF.

This clone has a single count. This sample also contains other DNA sequences that code for the same CDR3. The V and J genes are TRBV3-1 (or the pseudogene TRBV3-2) and TRBJ2-6; D is possibly TRBD1 (5 bases). Trimming removed 6 bases at V and 0 bases at J, with 9 bases between. This CDR3 has 15 amino acids. CDR1 is LGHDT, CDR2 YNNKEL, per germline (reference sequence). CDR3 sequence reads: CASSPDSSGANVLTF. The DNA for the CDR3 is TGTGCCAGCAGTCCCGACAGCTCTGGGGCCAACGTCCTGACTTTC.

The chain links TRBV24-1 to TRBJ1-1; no reliable D call. This CDR3 comprises 13 residues. From germline, CDR1 is KGHDR and CDR2 SFDVKD. V was cut by 2 bases and J by 10 bases, with 13 bases left in between. In DNA form, the CDR3 reads TGTGCCACCAGTGATTCGGCAGAACCGGGAGCTTTCTTT. It translates to CATSDSAEPGAFF.

The rearrangement joins TRBV5-1 to TRBJ2-7; TRBD2 aligns across 9 bases. The CDR3 runs to 14 residues. Germline CDR1 is SGHRS and CDR2 is YFSETQ. The trim removed 1 base at V and 3 bases at J, leaving 2 bases unmatched. Written as DNA, the CDR3 is TGCGCCAGCAGCTTGTTTAGCGGGAGCTACGAGCAGTACTTC. The encoded protein is CASSLFSGSYEQYF.

J is TRBJ1-1 and V is TRBV7-2; TRBD1 matches at 7 bases. The ends lost 5 bases at V and 8 bases at J; junction bases unmatched: 8. In germline, CDR1 is SGHTA, CDR2 FQGNSA. The CDR3 consists of 13 residues. In DNA, the CDR3 is TGTGCCAGCAGCCGATACAGGGGTCCCGAAGCTTTCTTT. Protein product: CASSRYRGPEAFF.

The rearrangement links TRBV5-1 to TRBJ1-1, with D perhaps matching TRBD1 (5 bases). Germline V CDR1 and CDR2: SGHRS, YFSETQ. V lost 4 bases, J lost 7 bases, and 20 bases lay in between. The CDR3 extends over 15 amino acids. Written as DNA, the CDR3 is TGCGCCAGCAGCGCCTGGACGGGCGCGGGGGGTGAAGCTTTCTTT. Translated: CASSAWTGAGGEAFF.

The chain couples TRBV24-1 to TRBJ1-5; D remains unclear. This CDR3 has 15 amino acids. Per germline, CDR1 KGHDR and CDR2 SFDVKD. V gave up 0 bases and J gave up 0 bases, with 5 bases separating them. The CDR3 nucleotides are TGTGCCACCAGTGATTTGGGGTATAGCAATCAGCCCCAGCATTTT. This gives the protein CATSDLGYSNQPQHF.

V usage is TRBV3-1 (or the pseudogene TRBV3-2) and J usage is TRBJ2-3, with TRBD2 identical over 11 bases. J gave up 0 bases and V 5 bases, and 4 bases lay outside the gene matches. The germline V gene encodes CDR1 LGHDT and CDR2 YNNKEL (reference sequence). This CDR3 region has 16 residues. The CDR3 loop is CASSSRTSGSTDTQYF. The DNA for the CDR3 is TGTGCCAGCAGCTCCCGGACTAGCGGGAGCACAGATACGCAGTATTTT.

J is TRBJ1-1 and V is TRBV7-2; tentatively, D is TRBD1 (5 bases). V dropped 5 bases and J dropped 14 bases, with 15 bases sitting between them. CDR1 and CDR2 (germline): SGHTA, FQGNSA. This CDR3 has 11 residues. The CDR3 DNA reads TGTGCCAGCAGCCCCGGGACTCTAGGATTCTTT. It is translated as CASSPGTLGFF.

This rearrangement joins TRBV10-3 to TRBJ2-3; 8 nucleotides match TRBD1. Per the germline V gene, CDR1 is ENHRY and CDR2 is SYGVKD. The CDR3 is 12 residues long. V shed 9 bases, J shed 3 bases, and the junction held 2 bases outside the gene matches. The CDR3 loop reads CAMGTGTDTQYF. Here the CDR3 DNA reads TGTGCCATGGGGACAGGTACAGATACGCAGTATTTT.

This chain links TRBV3-1 (or the pseudogene TRBV3-2) with TRBJ1-1; the D is unclear. From germline, CDR1 is LGHDT and CDR2 YNNKEL (reference sequence). V was cut by 1 base and J by 5 bases, with 11 bases left in between. The CDR3 contains 14 residues. As DNA, the CDR3 is TGTGCCAGCAGCCAAGGAGCATTAGGGACTGAAGCTTTCTTT. Its translation: CASSQGALGTEAFF.

V and J are TRBV28 and TRBJ2-7; weak D call: TRBD2 (6 bases). Trimming cost V 5 bases and J 0 bases, with 8 bases left between them. Germline V CDR1 and CDR2: MDHEN, SYDVKM. CDR3 length: 13 amino acids. The CDR3 is CASSGRDSYEQYF. The CDR3 region has the DNA TGTGCCAGCAGTGGGCGGGACTCCTACGAGCAGTACTTC.

The CDR3 protein is CASRLANTGELFF. The CDR3 DNA reads TGTGCCAGCCGACTAGCGAACACCGGGGAGCTGTTTTTT. This chain links TRBV6-5 with TRBJ2-2; TRBD2 might be the D (6 bases). The CDR3 sequence is 13 residues long. CDR1 and CDR2 (germline): MNHEY, SVGAGI. V was cut by 8 bases and J by 0 bases, with 7 bases left in between.

This clone was counted once. The chain has TRBV21-1 and TRBJ2-1; the table's D call of TRBD2 was not tested on the DNA. TRBV21-1 is described as a pseudogene. This CDR3 region has 21 residues. The CDR3 DNA follows: TGTGCCAGCAGCAAACCCTCCCGGACTAGCGGGAGGGCTTCCACCTACAATGAGCAGTTCTTC. Its translation: CASSKPSRTSGRASTYNEQFF.

The V gene is TRBV2, the J gene TRBJ1-5; D unresolved. Between the trimmed V and J ends, which lost 0 bases and 6 bases, there was a span of 12 bases. Germline CDR1 is SNHLY and CDR2 is FYNNEI. This CDR3 is built from 15 residues. In nucleotides, the CDR3 is TGTGCCAGCAGTGAAGCTATAGCGTTATCTCAGCCCCAGCATTTT. Its protein is CASSEAIALSQPQHF.

The chain links TRBV14 to TRBJ2-3, with TRBD2 matching over 10 bases. The CDR3 length is 17 residues. CDR1 SGHDN and CDR2 FVKESK come from the germline V gene. With 4 bases clipped from V and 3 bases from J, the junction kept 10 bases outside the gene matches. DNA for the CDR3: TGTGCCAGCAGCCCACTTGGAGCGGGAGGGCAAACAGATACGCAGTATTTT. This codes for CASSPLGAGGQTDTQYF. The full variable domain, completed using reference TRBV14 and TRBJ2-3, is EAGVTQFPSHSVIEKGQTVTLRCDPISGHDNLYWYRRVMGKEIKFLLHFVKESKQDESGMPNNRFLAERTGGTYSTLKVQPAELEDSGVYFCASSPLGAGGQTDTQYFGPGTRLTVL.

This chain links TRBV7-2 with TRBJ1-1; unclear D gene. Trimming took off 5 bases at V and 4 bases at J, with 17 bases between the two ends. This CDR3 region has 15 residues. Germline CDR1 SGHTA, CDR2 FQGNSA. The CDR3 DNA follows: TGTGCCAGCAGCGCTCCTTTCTTACATGCCACTGAAGCTTTCTTT. Its translation is CASSAPFLHATEAFF.